Sequencing of this T cell receptor (beta chain) was carried out in a study of cytomegalovirus exposure and HLA in healthy donors. Researchers ran the PCR with 60 Vbeta and 13 Jbeta primers. Sequencing was performed with immunoSEQ multiplex PCR; in TCRdb, only in-frame clones are kept and a portion is missing. This sample has roughly 150,000 clones, with roughly 80% found just once. Of note for this clone: Its cognate antigen is unknown.

The study, taken as a whole, reports: Investigators reported over 150 TCR beta chains as tied to cytomegalovirus. Being productive about 87% or about 30% of the time was typical of most TCR beta V segments in an earlier analysis.

Sequencing was done on a sample of PBMCs. This sequence originates from a woman in her 40s in good health and CMV-seropositive.

The CDR3 loop reads CASSINGGTGNQPQHF. The CDR3 DNA is TGTGCCAGTAGTATTAACGGGGGAACGGGCAATCAGCCCCAGCATTTT. The chain links TRBV19 to TRBJ1-5; the D gene is possibly TRBD1 (5 bases). CDR3 length: 16 amino acids. Trimming removed 3 bases from V and 2 bases from J, with 14 bases in between. Germline assignment: CDR1 LNHDA and CDR2 SQIVND (reference sequence).